This T cell receptor beta chain derives from a study of blood T cell repertoires in COVID-19. Whole-study context: The study drew acute and convalescent COVID-19 samples from the United States, Italy and Spain. PBMCs, B-cell-depleted T cells, or T cells were the source of the cDNA or gDNA that made up the material.

In the original analysis: It was from reference gene primer amplification that nucleated cell counts were estimated. Clones were read by immunoSEQ multiplex PCR, and TCRdb kept only the in-frame ones, dropping some. Clone size and V and J calls were adopted from that table, with D and trimming inferred from the DNA. Among approximately 280,000 clones listed, about nine tenths were seen once. J gave up 5 bases and V 4 bases, and 3 bases lay outside the gene matches. The CDR3 is 14 amino acids. Looked up from germline, CDR1 is SGHRS and CDR2 is YFSETQ. The sample comprised peripheral blood. The chain recombines TRBV5-1 with TRBJ1-5; 10 nucleotides match TRBD1. This TCR was recovered from a woman aged 60 to 75 with acute or convalescent COVID-19. The CDR3 region has the DNA TGCGCCAGCAGCGAGGGGACAGGGGATCAGCCCCAGCATTTT. This gives the protein CASSEGTGDQPQHF.